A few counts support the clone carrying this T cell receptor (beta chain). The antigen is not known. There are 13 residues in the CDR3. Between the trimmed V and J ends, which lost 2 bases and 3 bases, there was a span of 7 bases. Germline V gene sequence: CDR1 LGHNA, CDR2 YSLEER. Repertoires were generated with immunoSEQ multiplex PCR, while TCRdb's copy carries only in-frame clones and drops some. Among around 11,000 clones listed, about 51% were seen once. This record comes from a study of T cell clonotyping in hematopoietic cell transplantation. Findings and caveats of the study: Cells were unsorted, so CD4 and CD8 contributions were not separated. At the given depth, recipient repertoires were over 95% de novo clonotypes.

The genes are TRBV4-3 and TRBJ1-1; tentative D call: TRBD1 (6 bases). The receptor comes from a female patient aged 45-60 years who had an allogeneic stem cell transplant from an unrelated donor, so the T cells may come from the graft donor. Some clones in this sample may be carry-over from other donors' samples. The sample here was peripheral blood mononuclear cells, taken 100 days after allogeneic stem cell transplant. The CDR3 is CASSQQGYTEAFF. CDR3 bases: TGCGCCAGCAGCCAACAGGGGTACACTGAAGCTTTCTTT.